In its sample, the clone carrying this T cell receptor (beta chain) was seen once. The antigen is unknown. This entry comes from a study of cytomegalovirus exposure and HLA in healthy donors. Per the germline V gene, CDR1 is SGHTS and CDR2 is YDEGEE. The V segment lost 6 bases and the J segment 2 bases; nucleotides outside the gene matches: 12. The CDR3 extends over 16 amino acids. Notes on the study in general: A later analysis showed HLA-associated TCR beta chains outstripping equally common others in clonal expansion. Sequencing depth across donors, presence/absence analyses assumed, was roughly uniform. TCR beta V- and J-gene trimming, according to a later analysis, was linked to a missense DCLRE1C variant.

Samples came from healthy bone marrow donors. In the PCR, 60 Vbeta and 13 Jbeta primers were used. The repertoire was sequenced with immunoSEQ multiplex PCR; TCRdb's copy has only in-frame clones and lacks some. The sample lists approximately 150,000 clones; about 80% were seen once. The TCR comes from a woman aged 40 to 50 in good health and CMV-seronegative. Sequencing was carried out using PBMCs. V usage is TRBV5-8 and J usage is TRBJ2-5; 8 bases are a match to TRBD2. The CDR3 reads CASTVARGGGQETQYF. The CDR3, as DNA: TGTGCCAGCACCGTCGCTCGGGGGGGAGGGCAAGAGACCCAGTACTTC.